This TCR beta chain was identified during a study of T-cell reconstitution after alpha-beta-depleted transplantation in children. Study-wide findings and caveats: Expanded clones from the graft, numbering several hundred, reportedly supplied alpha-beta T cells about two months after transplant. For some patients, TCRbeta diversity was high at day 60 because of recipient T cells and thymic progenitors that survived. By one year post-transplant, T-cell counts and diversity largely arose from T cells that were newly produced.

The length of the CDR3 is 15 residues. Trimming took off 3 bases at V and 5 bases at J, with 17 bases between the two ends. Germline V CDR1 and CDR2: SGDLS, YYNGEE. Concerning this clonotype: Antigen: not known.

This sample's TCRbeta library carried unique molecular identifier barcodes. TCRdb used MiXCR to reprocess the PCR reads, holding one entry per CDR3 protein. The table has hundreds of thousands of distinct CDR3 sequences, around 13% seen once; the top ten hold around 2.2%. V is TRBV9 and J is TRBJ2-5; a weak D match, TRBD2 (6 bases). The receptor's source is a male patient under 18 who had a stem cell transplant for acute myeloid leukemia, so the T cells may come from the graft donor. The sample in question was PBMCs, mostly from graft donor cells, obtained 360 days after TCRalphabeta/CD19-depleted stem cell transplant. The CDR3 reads CASSAYPGVWETQYF. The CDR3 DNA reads TGTGCCAGCAGCGCCTACCCGGGAGTATGGGAGACCCAGTACTTC.